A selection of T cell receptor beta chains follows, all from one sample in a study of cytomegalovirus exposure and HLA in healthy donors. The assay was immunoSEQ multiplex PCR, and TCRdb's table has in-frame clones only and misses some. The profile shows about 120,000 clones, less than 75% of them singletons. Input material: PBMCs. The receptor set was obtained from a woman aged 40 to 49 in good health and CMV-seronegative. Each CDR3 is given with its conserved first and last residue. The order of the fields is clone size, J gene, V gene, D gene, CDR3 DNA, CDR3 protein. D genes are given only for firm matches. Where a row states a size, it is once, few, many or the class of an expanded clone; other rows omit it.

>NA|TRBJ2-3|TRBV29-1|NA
TGCAGCGGTCGACCGTCTAGTGGCACAGATACGCAGTATTTT
CSGRPSSGTDTQYF
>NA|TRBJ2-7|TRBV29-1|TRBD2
TGCAGCGTTGATAGTCCGGAGCGGGGGGCCTACGAGCAGTACTTC
CSVDSPERGAYEQYF
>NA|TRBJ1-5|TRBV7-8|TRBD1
TGTGCCAGCAGCCAACGACAGGGTAGCAATCAGCCCCAGCATTTT
CASSQRQGSNQPQHF
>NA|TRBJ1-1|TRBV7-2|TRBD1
TGTGCCAGCAGCCGGAATGCAGGGGGCAGTACTGAAGCTTTCTTT
CASSRNAGGSTEAFF
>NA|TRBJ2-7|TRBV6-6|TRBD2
TGTGCCAGCAGTTCTAGCGGGGTCTCCTACGAGCAGTACTTC
CASSSSGVSYEQYF
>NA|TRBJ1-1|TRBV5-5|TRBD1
TGTGCCAGCAGCTTCCCAGGGGGTGGGATGAACACTGAAGCTTTCTTT
CASSFPGGGMNTEAFF
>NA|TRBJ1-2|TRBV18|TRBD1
TGTGCCAGCTCACGAGCACAGGGGACGTCCGAACTTAACTATGGCTACACCTTC
CASSRAQGTSELNYGYTF
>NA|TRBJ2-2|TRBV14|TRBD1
TGTGCCAGCAGCCCTCCGGGACAGGGGGTTGCCGGGGAGCTGTTTTTT
CASSPPGQGVAGELFF
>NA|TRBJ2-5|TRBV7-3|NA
TGTGCCAGCAGCCCCCCGGGGGTGGGCACCCAGTACTTC
CASSPPGVGTQYF
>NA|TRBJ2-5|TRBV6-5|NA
TGTGCCAGCTCCCTTAGTAGAGAGACCCAGTACTTC
CASSLSRETQYF
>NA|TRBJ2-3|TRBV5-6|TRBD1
TGTGCCAGCAGCTCGACAGGGGTGAAGCGGGCCTCGAGCACAGATACGCAGTATTTT
CASSSTGVKRASSTDTQYF
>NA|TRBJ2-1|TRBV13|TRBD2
TGTGCCAGCAGCCCCCGTTGGCGGACTAGCGGGAGGACCTACAATGAGCAGTTCTTC
CASSPRWRTSGRTYNEQFF
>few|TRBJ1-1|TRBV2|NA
TGTGCCAGCAGTGCCCTAATACCTGAAGCTTTCTTT
CASSALIPEAFF
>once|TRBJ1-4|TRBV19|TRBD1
TGTGCCAGTAGTATTGACAGGGGCGGTGAAAAACTGTTTTTT
CASSIDRGGEKLFF
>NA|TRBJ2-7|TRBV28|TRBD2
TGTGCCAGCCCCCCGCCAGCAGTTTCTAACGGCGGGAGGGGGTACGAGCAGTACTTC
CASPPPAVSNGGRGYEQYF
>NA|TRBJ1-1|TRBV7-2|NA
TGTGCCAGCAGCTTAGATAGGGGGACGGATCGCATGAACACTGAAGCTTTCTTT
CASSLDRGTDRMNTEAFF
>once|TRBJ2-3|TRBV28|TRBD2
TGTGCCAGCTTTGGTGGGGTGTTTTTACTAGCGGGATCGGATACGCAGTATTTT
CASFGGVFLLAGSDTQYF
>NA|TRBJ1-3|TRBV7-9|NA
TGTGCCAGCAGCTCAGGCGACGGTAGGGAGAGAAACACCATATATTTT
CASSSGDGRERNTIYF
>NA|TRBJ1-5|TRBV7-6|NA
TGTGCCAGCAACTCGGGAGGAGTCAATCAGCCCCAGCATTTT
CASNSGGVNQPQHF
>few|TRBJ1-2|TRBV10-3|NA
TGTGCCATCAGTGGCGGTCGTTCCCAGGGTGATTTCTTAGGCTATGGCTACACCTTC
CAISGGRSQGDFLGYGYTF
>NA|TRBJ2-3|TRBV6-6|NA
TGTGCCAGCAGAAGCCTTCAGGGGTTGGCAGATACGCAGTATTTT
CASRSLQGLADTQYF
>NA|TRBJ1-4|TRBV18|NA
TGTGCCAGCTCACCCCGAGAGGGTAGGAATGAAAAACTGTTTTTT
CASSPREGRNEKLFF
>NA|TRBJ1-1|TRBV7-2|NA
TGTGCCAGCAGCTTTGAAGGCAGGGGCAACACTGAAGCTTTCTTT
CASSFEGRGNTEAFF
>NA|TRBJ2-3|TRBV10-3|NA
TGTGCCATCAATTCCCCGGGAGTGGGGGCAGATACGCAGTATTTT
CAINSPGVGADTQYF
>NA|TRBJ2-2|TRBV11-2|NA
TGTGCCAGCAGCTTAGAAAGGGGGTTGGCCGGGGAGCTGTTTTTT
CASSLERGLAGELFF
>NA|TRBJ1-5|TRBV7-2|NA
TGTGCCAGCGGCAGGGGTGGCAATCAGCCCCAGCATTTT
CASGRGGNQPQHF
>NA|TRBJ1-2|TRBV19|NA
TGTGCCAGTAGTACTCCCTTTAGGCAGGCGAACTATGGCTACACCTTC
CASSTPFRQANYGYTF
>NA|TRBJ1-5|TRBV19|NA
TGTGCCAGTAGTATTCAAAGCAATCAGCCCCAGCATTTT
CASSIQSNQPQHF
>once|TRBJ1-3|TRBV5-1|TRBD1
TGCGCCAGCAGCCCCGACAGGGCCACCCCCAGGAACACCATATATTTT
CASSPDRATPRNTIYF
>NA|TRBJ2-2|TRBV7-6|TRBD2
TGTGCCAGCAGCGCATTCCTTCGCGGGGGGACGCTAGCGGGATACCCCGGGGAGCTGTTTTTT
CASSAFLRGGTLAGYPGELFF
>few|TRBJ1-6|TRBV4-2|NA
TGTGCCAGCAGCCAAGAGCGGCCGGGGGGGCCCCTGGGTTCACCCCTCCACTTT
CASSQERPGGPLGSPLHF
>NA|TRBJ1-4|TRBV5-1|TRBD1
TGCGCCAGCAGCTCCACCCCCGGGACAGGGAATGAAAAACTGTTTTTT
CASSSTPGTGNEKLFF
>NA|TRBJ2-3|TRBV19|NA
TGTGCCAGTAGCAGAGGAGGCACAGATACGCAGTATTTT
CASSRGGTDTQYF
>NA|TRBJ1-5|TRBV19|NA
TGTGCCAGTAGTATGGCCGGCGGCAGCAATCAGCCCCAGCATTTT
CASSMAGGSNQPQHF
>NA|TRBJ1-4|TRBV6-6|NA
TGTGCCAGCAGTCAGCAGGGGTGGGAGCTCGAAAAACTGTTTTTT
CASSQQGWELEKLFF
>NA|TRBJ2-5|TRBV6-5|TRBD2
TGTGCCAGCAGTTACTCTCGGACTAGCCGAGAGACCCAGTACTTC
CASSYSRTSRETQYF
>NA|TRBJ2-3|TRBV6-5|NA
TGTGCCAGCAGTTACTCCTCCTATAGCACAGATACGCAGTATTTT
CASSYSSYSTDTQYF
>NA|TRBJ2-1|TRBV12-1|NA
TGTGCCAGCAGCTTGACTAGCGGGATCTACAATGAGCAGTTCTTC
CASSLTSGIYNEQFF
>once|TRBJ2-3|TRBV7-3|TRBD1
TGTGCCAGCAGCTTGTCCACCCAGGGGGCAGATACGCAGTATTTT
CASSLSTQGADTQYF
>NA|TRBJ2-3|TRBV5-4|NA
TGTGCCAGCAGCTTAGGAGGGGCCGCAGATACGCAGTATTTT
CASSLGGAADTQYF
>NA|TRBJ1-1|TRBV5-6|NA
TGTGCCAGCAGCTTGCCCTGGAACACTGAAGCTTTCTTT
CASSLPWNTEAFF
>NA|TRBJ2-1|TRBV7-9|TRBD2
TGTGCCAGCTTTTTGGGCGGGGGAGGGCACAATGAGCAGTTCTTC
CASFLGGGGHNEQFF
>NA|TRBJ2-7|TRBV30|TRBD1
TGTGCCTGGAGCCTCCTAGGACAGGTTTTGGGGGAGCAGTACTTC
CAWSLLGQVLGEQYF
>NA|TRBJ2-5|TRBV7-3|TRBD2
TGTGCCAGCAGCCCTATTGGGGTAGCGGGGGGCGGGGAGACCCAGTACTTC
CASSPIGVAGGGETQYF
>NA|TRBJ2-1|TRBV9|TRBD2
TGTGCCAGCAGCCCCAGCGGGAGCTACAATGAGCAGTTCTTC
CASSPSGSYNEQFF
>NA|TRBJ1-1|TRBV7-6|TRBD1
TGTGCCAGCAGTCCTCGGACAGGGATGAACACTGAAGCTTTCTTT
CASSPRTGMNTEAFF
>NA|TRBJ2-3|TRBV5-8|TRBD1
TGTGCCAGCAGCCTATTAAGTGGGACAGCAATCACAGATACGCAGTATTTT
CASSLLSGTAITDTQYF
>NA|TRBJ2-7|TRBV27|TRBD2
TGTGCCAGCAGTCTGACAGCGGGGGTCTACGAGCAGTACTTC
CASSLTAGVYEQYF
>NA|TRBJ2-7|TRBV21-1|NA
TGTGCCAGCAGCAAAGAAGCTAGCGGGAGATCCGACGAGCAGTACTTC
CASSKEASGRSDEQYF
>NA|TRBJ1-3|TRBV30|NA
TGTGCCTGGAGTGTACCCACTTCGGGGGGAACCATATATTTT
CAWSVPTSGGTIYF
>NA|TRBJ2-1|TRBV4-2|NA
TGTGCCAGCAGCCCCCAAGGGGGAACAGGTCTAAGGTCCACTGAGCAGTTCTTC
CASSPQGGTGLRSTEQFF
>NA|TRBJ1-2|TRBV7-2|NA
TGTGCCAGCAGCTCCGCGACGGAGGGCCTCAACTATGGCTACACCTTC
CASSSATEGLNYGYTF
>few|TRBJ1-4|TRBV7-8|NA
TGTGCCAGCAGCCGACGGGAAGGTGAAAAACTGTTTTTT
CASSRREGEKLFF
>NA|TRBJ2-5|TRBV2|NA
TGTGCCAGCAGTACCGGCCGCGAGGCTCTGCAGACCCAGTACTTC
CASSTGREALQTQYF
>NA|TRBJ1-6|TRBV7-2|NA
TGTGCCAGCAGCTTACGGATGGGGGGGGATTCACCCCTCCACTTT
CASSLRMGGDSPLHF